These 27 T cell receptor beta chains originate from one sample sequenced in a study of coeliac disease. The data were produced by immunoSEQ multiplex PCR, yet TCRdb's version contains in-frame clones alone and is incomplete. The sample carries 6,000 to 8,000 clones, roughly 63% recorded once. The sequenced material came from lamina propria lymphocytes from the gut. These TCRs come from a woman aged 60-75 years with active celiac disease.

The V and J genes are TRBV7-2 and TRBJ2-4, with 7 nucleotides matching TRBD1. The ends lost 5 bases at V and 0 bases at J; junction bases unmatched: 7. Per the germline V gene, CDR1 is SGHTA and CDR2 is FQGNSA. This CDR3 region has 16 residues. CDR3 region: CASSPRTGIAKNIQYF. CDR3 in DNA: TGTGCCAGCAGCCCCCGGACAGGAATAGCCAAAAACATTCAGTACTTC.

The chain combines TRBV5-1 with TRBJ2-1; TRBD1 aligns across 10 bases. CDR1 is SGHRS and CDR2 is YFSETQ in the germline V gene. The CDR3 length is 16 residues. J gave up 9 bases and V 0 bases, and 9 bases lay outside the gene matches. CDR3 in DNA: TGCGCCAGCAGCTTGGCGTACATGGGACAGGGGTCTGAGCAGTTCTTC. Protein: CASSLAYMGQGSEQFF.

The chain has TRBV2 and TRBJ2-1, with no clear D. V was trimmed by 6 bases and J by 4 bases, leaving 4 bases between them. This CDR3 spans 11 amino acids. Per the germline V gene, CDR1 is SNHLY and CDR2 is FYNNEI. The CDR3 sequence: CASSVYNEQFF. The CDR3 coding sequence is TGTGCCAGCAGCGTATACAATGAGCAGTTCTTC.

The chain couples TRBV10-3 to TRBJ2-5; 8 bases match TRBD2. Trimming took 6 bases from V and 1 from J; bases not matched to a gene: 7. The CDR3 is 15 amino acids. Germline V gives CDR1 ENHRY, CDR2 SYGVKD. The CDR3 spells CAIRAGGGSQETQYF. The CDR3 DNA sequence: TGTGCCATCAGGGCCGGGGGGGGCAGCCAAGAGACCCAGTACTTC.

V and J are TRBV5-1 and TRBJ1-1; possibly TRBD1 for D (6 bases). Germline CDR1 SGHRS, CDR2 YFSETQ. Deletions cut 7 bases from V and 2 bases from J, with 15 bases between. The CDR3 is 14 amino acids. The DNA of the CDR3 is TGCGCCAGCCGGGACGGACAGCCAAACACTGAAGCTTTCTTT. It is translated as CASRDGQPNTEAFF.

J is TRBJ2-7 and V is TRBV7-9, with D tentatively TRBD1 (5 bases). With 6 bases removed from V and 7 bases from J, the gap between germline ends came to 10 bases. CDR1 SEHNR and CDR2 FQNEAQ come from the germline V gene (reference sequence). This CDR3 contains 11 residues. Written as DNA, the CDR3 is TGTGCCAGCAGTCTCGACAGAGAGCAGTACTTC. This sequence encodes CASSLDREQYF.

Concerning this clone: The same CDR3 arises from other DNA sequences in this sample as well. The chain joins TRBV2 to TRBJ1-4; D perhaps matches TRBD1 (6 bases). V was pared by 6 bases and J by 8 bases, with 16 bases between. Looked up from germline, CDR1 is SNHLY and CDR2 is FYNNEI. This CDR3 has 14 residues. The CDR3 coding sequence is TGTGCCAGCAGCCCGGGGCAGGGGATAGAAAAACTGTTTTTT. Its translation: CASSPGQGIEKLFF.

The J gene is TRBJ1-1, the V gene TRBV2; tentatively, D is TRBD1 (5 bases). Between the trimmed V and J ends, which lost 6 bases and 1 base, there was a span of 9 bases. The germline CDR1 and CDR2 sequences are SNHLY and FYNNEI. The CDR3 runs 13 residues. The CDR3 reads CASRYDRNTEAFF. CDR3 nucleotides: TGTGCCAGCAGATACGACAGGAACACTGAAGCTTTCTTT.

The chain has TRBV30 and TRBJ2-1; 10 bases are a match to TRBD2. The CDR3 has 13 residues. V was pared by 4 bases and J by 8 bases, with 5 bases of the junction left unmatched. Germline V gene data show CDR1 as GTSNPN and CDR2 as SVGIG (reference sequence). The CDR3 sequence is CAWTSGRADEQFF. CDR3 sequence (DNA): TGTGCCTGGACCAGCGGGAGGGCGGATGAGCAGTTCTTC.

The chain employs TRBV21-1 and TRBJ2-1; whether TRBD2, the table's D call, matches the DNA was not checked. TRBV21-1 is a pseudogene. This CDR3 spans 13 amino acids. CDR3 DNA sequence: TGTGTCGCTAGCAGGGGACTAGCGGGGTTGCAGTTCTTC. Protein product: CVASRGLAGLQFF.

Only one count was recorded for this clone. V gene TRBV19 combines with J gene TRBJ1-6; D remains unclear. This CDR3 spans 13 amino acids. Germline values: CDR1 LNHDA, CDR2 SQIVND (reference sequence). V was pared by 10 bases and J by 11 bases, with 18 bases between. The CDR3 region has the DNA TGTGCCACCCGGAGAGGTTTAGGAACACCCCTCCACTTT. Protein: CATRRGLGTPLHF.

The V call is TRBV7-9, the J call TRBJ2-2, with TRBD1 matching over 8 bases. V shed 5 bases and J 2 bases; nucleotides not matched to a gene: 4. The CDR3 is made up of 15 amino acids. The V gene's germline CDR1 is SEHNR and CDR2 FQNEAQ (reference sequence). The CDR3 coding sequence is TGTGCCAGCAGCCACGACAGGGGCAACACCGGGGAGCTGTTTTTT. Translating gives CASSHDRGNTGELFF.

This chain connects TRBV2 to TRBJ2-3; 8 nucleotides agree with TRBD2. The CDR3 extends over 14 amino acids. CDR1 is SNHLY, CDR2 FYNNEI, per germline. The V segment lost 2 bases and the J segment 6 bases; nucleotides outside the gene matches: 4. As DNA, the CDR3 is TGTGCCAGCAGTGAATGGGCTAGCGGGGATACGCAGTATTTT. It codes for CASSEWASGDTQYF.

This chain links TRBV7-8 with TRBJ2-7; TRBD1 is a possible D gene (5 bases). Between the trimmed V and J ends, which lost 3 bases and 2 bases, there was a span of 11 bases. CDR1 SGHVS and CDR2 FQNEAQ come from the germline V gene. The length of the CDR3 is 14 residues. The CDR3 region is CASSLSRDTYEQYF. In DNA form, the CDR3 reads TGTGCCAGCAGCTTGAGCAGGGATACCTACGAGCAGTACTTC.

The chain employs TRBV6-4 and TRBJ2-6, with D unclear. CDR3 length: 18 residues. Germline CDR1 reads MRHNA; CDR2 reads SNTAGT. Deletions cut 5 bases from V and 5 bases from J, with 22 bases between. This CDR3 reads CASSIIHTRQSRANVLTF. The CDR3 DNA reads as TGTGCCAGCAGTATTATACACACACGACAAAGTCGGGCCAACGTCCTGACTTTC.

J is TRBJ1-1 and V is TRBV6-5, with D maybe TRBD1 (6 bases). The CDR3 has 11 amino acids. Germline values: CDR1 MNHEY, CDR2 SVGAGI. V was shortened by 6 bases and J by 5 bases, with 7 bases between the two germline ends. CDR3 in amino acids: CASRQGTEAFF. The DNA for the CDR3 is TGTGCCAGCAGACAGGGAACTGAAGCTTTCTTT.

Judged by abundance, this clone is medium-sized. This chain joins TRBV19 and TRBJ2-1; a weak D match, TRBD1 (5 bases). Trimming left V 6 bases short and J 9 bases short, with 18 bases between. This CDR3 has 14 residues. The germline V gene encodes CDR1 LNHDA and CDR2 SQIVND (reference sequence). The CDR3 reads CASRRSVQGLEQFF. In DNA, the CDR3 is TGTGCCAGTAGGCGCAGCGTCCAGGGTCTTGAGCAGTTCTTC.

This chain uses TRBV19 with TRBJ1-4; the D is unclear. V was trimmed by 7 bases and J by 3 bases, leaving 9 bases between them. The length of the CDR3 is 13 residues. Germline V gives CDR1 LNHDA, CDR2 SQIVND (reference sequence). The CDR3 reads CASTHPPNEKLFF. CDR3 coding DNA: TGTGCCAGTACACACCCTCCTAATGAAAAACTGTTTTTT.

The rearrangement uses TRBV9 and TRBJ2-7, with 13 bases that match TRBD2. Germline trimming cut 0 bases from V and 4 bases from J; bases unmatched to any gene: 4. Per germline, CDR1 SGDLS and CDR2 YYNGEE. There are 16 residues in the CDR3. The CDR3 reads CASSVAGLAGNYEQYF. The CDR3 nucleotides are TGTGCCAGCAGCGTAGCGGGACTAGCGGGAAATTACGAGCAGTACTTC.

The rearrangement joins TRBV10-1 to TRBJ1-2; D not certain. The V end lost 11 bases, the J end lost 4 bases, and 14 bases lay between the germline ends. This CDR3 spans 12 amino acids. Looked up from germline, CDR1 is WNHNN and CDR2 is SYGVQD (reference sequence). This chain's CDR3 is CAGRPEGYGYTF. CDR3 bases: TGCGCCGGAAGGCCCGAGGGCTATGGCTACACCTTC.

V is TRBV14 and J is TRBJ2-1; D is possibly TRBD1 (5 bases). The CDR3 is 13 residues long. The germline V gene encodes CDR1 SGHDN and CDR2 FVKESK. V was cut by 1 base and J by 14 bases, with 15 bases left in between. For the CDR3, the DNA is TGTGCCAGCAGCCAAGGAAGTCAGGGTCTTGAGTTCTTC. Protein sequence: CASSQGSQGLEFF.

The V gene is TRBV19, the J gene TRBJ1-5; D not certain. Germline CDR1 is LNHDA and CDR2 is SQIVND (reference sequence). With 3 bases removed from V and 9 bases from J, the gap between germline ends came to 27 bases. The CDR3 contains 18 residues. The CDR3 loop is CASSMEVVGPGNSRPQHF. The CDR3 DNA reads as TGTGCCAGTAGTATGGAGGTGGTAGGGCCAGGCAACTCAAGGCCCCAGCATTTT.

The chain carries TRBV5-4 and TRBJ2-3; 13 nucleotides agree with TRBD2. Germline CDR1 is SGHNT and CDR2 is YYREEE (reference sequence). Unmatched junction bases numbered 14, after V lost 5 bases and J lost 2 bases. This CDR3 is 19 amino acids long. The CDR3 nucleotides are TGTGCCAGCAGTCGGGGGGGGACTAGCGGGGCCCAACTCACAGATACGCAGTATTTT. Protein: CASSRGGTSGAQLTDTQYF.

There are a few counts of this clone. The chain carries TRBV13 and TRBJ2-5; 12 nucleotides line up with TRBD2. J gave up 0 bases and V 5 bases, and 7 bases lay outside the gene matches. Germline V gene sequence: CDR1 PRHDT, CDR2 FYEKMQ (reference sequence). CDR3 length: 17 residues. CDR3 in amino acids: CASSKRTSGEHQETQYF. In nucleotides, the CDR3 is TGTGCCAGCAGCAAAAGGACTAGCGGGGAGCACCAAGAGACCCAGTACTTC.

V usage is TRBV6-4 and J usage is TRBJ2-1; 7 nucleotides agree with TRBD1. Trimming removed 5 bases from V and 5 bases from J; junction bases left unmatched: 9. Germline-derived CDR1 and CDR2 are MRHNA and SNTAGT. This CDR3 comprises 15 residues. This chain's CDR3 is CASSQGVTGNNEQFF. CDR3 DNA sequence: TGTGCCAGCAGTCAGGGGGTGACGGGCAACAATGAGCAGTTCTTC.

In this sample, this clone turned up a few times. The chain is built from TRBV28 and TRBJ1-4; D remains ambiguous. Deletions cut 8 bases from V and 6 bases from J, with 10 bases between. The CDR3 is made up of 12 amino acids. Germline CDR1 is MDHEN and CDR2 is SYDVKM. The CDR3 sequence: CASQLVDEKLFF. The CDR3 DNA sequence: TGTGCCAGCCAACTTGTCGATGAAAAACTGTTTTTT. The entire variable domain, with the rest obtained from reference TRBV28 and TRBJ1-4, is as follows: DVKVTQSSRYLVKRTGEKVFLECVQDMDHENMFWYRQDPGLGLRLIYFSYDVKMKEKGDIPEGYSVSREKKERFSLILESASTNQTSMYLCASQLVDEKLFFGSGTQLSVL.

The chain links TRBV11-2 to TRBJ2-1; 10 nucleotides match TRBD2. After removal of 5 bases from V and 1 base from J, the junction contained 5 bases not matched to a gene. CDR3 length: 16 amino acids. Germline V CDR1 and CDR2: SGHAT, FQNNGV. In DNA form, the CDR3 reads TGTGCCAGCAGCCAGCTAGCGGGAGAGTCCTACAATGAGCAGTTCTTC. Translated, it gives CASSQLAGESYNEQFF.